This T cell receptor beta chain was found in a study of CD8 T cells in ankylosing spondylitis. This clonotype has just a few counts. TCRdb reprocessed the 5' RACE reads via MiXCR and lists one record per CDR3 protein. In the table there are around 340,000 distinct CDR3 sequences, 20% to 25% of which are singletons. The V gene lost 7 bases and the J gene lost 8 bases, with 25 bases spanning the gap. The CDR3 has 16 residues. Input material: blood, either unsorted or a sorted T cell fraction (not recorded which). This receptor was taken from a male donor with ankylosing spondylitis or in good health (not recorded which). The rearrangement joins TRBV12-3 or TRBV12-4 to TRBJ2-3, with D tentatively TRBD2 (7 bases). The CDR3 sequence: CASTLRKGGLRGTQYF. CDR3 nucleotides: TGTGCCAGCACCCTTCGAAAGGGGGGGCTTCGGGGTACGCAGTATTTT.